This T cell receptor beta chain was captured by sequencing in a study of blood T cells in healthy people across ages. Overall study results and limits: The unknown donor CMV status may have confounded expanded clonotype changes.

The V segment lost 6 bases and the J segment 7 bases; nucleotides outside the gene matches: 12. This CDR3 is built from 14 residues. Germline V CDR1 and CDR2: SQVTM, ANQGSEA. In the case of this clonotype: Its antigen remains unknown.

Each donor gave approximately 9.1 milliliters of peripheral blood. Total RNA extraction produced at least 6 micrograms (per sample) for the study. The second PCR ran about 6 to 11 cycles with a sample-barcoded 5' primer and J-beta primers. MiXCR, applied by TCRdb to the 5' RACE reads, yields one record per CDR3 protein. The table includes 1.5 million to 2 million distinct CDR3 sequences, 40% to 55% detected once. Specimen: blood. This rearrangement joins TRBV29-1 to TRBJ2-1, with 7 positions matching TRBD2. The TCR was taken from a woman in her forties in good health. CDR3 residues: CSVGGLGERNEQFF. DNA of the CDR3: TGCAGCGTCGGAGGACTAGGGGAGCGAAATGAGCAGTTCTTC.